This T cell receptor (beta chain) came from a study of T cells in Graves' hyperthyroidism and ophthalmopathy. The investigators amplified TCR beta CDR3 regions from RNA transcripts. The HTBI primer set served for first-round RT-PCR of the TCR CDR3. TCRdb redid the calling of the multiplex PCR reads with MiXCR, one entry per CDR3 protein. The repertoire holds around 450,000 distinct CDR3 sequences, with 15% to 19% as singletons. This CDR3 has 14 residues. The V segment lost 1 base and the J segment 6 bases; nucleotides outside the gene matches: 5. Germline CDR1 is DFQATT and CDR2 is SNEGSKA (reference sequence).

The source is a woman aged 18-29 years with Graves' hyperthyroidism. The chain is built from TRBV20-1 and TRBJ1-5; 8 bases match TRBD1. The material sequenced was blood. The CDR3 DNA is TGCAGTGCTAGAGCCCAGGGGGCGGGTCAGCCCCAGCATTTT. Its protein is CSARAQGAGQPQHF.